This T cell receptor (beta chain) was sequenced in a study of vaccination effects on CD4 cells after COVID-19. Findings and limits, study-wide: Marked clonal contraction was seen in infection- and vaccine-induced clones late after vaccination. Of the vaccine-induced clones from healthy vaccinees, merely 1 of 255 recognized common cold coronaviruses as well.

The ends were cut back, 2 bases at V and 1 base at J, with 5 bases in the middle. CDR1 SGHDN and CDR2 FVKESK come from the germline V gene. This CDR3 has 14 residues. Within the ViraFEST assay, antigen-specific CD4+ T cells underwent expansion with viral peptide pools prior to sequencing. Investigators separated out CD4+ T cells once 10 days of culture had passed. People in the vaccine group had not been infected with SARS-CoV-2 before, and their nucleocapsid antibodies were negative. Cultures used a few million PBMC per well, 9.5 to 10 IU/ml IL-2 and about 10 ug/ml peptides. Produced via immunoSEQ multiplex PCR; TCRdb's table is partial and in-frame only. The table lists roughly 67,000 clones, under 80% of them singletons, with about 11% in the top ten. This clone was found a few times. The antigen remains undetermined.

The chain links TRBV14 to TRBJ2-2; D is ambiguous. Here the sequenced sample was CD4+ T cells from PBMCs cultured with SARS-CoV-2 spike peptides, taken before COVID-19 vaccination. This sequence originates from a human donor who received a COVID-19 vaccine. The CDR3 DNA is TGTGCCAGCAGCCAAAAGCGGAACACCGGGGAGCTGTTTTTT. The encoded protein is CASSQKRNTGELFF.